The entry that follows covers one TCR beta chain sequence. Trimming removed 5 bases at V and 2 bases at J, with 13 bases between. Looked up from germline, CDR1 is LNHDA and CDR2 is SQIVND (reference sequence). This CDR3 comprises 15 residues. Individuals aged about 18 to 89 years were recruited from roughly 22 US areas. This sample is part of a study of blood T cell repertoires in COVID-19. Study overall: Acute and convalescent COVID-19 samples came from the United States, Italy and Spain.

TCRdb keeps only in-frame clones here, not all; method: immunoSEQ multiplex PCR. The repertoire has about 150,000 clones, about 86% of them found once; the top ten carry around 7.8%. The sample taken for sequencing was PBMCs or T cells enriched from blood (not recorded which). The TCR originated in a man in his fifties who had recovered from COVID-19. The chain is built from TRBV19 and TRBJ2-1, with D maybe TRBD1 (5 bases). The CDR3 reads CASSQVGAPYNEQFF. The CDR3 bases are TGTGCCAGTAGTCAGGTAGGGGCCCCCTACAATGAGCAGTTCTTC. The full variable domain, in which reference TRBV19 and TRBJ2-1 provide the parts outside the CDR3, is DGGITQSPKYLFRKEGQNVTLSCEQNLNHDAMYWYRQDPGQGLRLIYYSQIVNDFQKGDIAEGYSVSREKKESFPLTVTSAQKNPTAFYLCASSQVGAPYNEQFFGPGTRLTVL.